This TCR beta chain was recovered during a study of human T cells and chemical hapten exposure. Study-level background: Across the whole study, which lasted roughly 24 weeks, patients were given diphenylcyclopropenone on the scalp once a week. Minor volume differences among pooled libraries chiefly drove per-sample TCR yield variation.

Specified time point: patch test 3, about 24 weeks after DPC sensitization. Documented treatment: therapeutic diphenylcyclopropenone sensitization with weekly scalp DPC. Before extraction, the whole blood was not fractionated, and total RNA was taken from it. Germline CDR1 reads PRHDT; CDR2 reads FYEKMQ (reference sequence). The CDR3 spans 15 residues. The V end lost 0 bases, the J end lost 6 bases, and 12 bases lay between the germline ends. This clonotype was found a few times. Its matching antigen is unknown. In the original analysis: 96,000 or so TCRs per sample was the median, with a range of 23,224 to 690,600. TCRdb re-called the RACE reads through MiXCR, storing one row per CDR3 protein. It is TCRdb's table, rather than the study itself, that gives the V and J calls and clone size. This table has more than 35,000 distinct CDR3 sequences, roughly 13% appearing once. Study-wide findings and caveats: The number of TCRs over 1 in 1000 frequency stayed unchanged after DPC.

This specimen was whole blood, taken in connection with sensitization to the hapten diphenylcyclopropenone (DPC). The sequence came from a woman aged 40-49 years with alopecia areata. Some clones in this sample may be carry-over from other donors' samples. The chain uses TRBV13 and TRBJ2-1; D is unresolved. The CDR3 DNA sequence: TGTGCCAGCAGCTTAGGTCGGCTGTCGGGCAATGAGCAGTTCTTC. Protein: CASSLGRLSGNEQFF. The whole variable domain, filled in from reference TRBV13 and TRBJ2-1, reads AAGVIQSPRHLIKEKRETATLKCYPIPRHDTVYWYQQGPGQDPQFLISFYEKMQSDKGSIPDRFSAQQFSDYHSELNMSSLELGDSALYFCASSLGRLSGNEQFFGPGTRLTVL.